Presented here are 15 T cell receptor beta chains from one specimen sequenced in a study of blood T cell repertoires in COVID-19. The repertoire was sequenced with immunoSEQ multiplex PCR; TCRdb's copy has only in-frame clones and lacks some. The sample gives around 140,000 clones, roughly 88% of which show up once; less than 5.5% is in the top ten. Sequencing was done on a sample of PBMCs or T cells enriched from blood (not recorded which). These receptors were taken from a man aged 45-60 years who had recovered from COVID-19.

The chain carries TRBV14 and TRBJ2-1; D perhaps matches TRBD2 (5 bases). With 0 bases removed from V and 8 bases from J, the gap between germline ends came to 14 bases. Per germline, CDR1 SGHDN and CDR2 FVKESK. The CDR3 spans 15 residues. Here the CDR3 reads CASSQDIGLAYEQFF. The CDR3 DNA reads TGTGCCAGCAGCCAAGATATAGGCCTAGCCTATGAGCAGTTCTTC. The full variable domain, in which reference TRBV14 and TRBJ2-1 provide the parts outside the CDR3, is EAGVTQFPSHSVIEKGQTVTLRCDPISGHDNLYWYRRVMGKEIKFLLHFVKESKQDESGMPNNRFLAERTGGTYSTLKVQPAELEDSGVYFCASSQDIGLAYEQFFGPGTRLTVL.

The chain uses TRBV12-3 or TRBV12-4 and TRBJ2-7; D may be TRBD2 (6 bases). CDR3 length: 13 residues. Trimming stripped 7 bases from V and 3 bases from J, with 13 bases between. The CDR3 coding sequence is TGTGCCAGCACCCTTAGCGGTCACTACGAGCAGTACTTC. Encoded protein: CASTLSGHYEQYF.

The rearrangement joins TRBV27 to TRBJ1-5; possibly TRBD1 for D (5 bases). CDR1 and CDR2 from the germline V gene are MNHEY and SMNVEV (reference sequence). V was trimmed by 5 bases and J by 3 bases, leaving 20 bases between them. This CDR3 region has 17 residues. CDR3 in amino acids: CASSPDHQGIYNQPQHF. The CDR3 DNA sequence: TGTGCCAGCAGTCCCGATCATCAGGGTATATACAATCAGCCCCAGCATTTT.

V gene TRBV7-2 combines with J gene TRBJ1-3, with D perhaps matching TRBD1 (6 bases). The CDR3 consists of 17 residues. The germline V and J ends were trimmed by 1 base and 2 bases, with 15 bases remaining between them. Germline CDR1 SGHTA, CDR2 FQGNSA. CDR3 amino acids: CASSLGTTGYTGNTIYF. CDR3 nucleotides: TGTGCCAGCAGCTTAGGTACCACAGGGTATACTGGAAACACCATATATTTT. The variable domain in full, completed from reference TRBV7-2 and TRBJ1-3, reads GAGVSQSPSNKVTEKGKDVELRCDPISGHTALYWYRQSLGQGLEFLIYFQGNSAPDKSGLPSDRFSAERTGGSVSTLTIQRTQQEDSAVYLCASSLGTTGYTGNTIYFGEGSWLTVV.

V gene TRBV5-6 combines with J gene TRBJ1-1, with D uncertain. This CDR3 has 15 amino acids. V was pared by 0 bases and J by 10 bases, with 19 bases between. Germline CDR1 SGHDT, CDR2 YYEEEE. The CDR3 coding sequence is TGTGCCAGCAGCTTGGTAGGACGGACTCAGGAGATAGCTTTCTTT. Translating gives CASSLVGRTQEIAFF.

In this sample, this clone turned up once. The chain combines TRBV9 with TRBJ1-2, with D perhaps TRBD1 (6 bases). The CDR3 covers 14 residues. V gave up 3 bases and J gave up 4 bases, with 13 bases separating them. From germline, CDR1 is SGDLS and CDR2 YYNGEE. CDR3 region: CASSAGDLAYGYTF. In nucleotides, the CDR3 is TGTGCCAGCAGCGCAGGGGACCTGGCCTATGGCTACACCTTC. The entire variable domain, with the rest obtained from reference TRBV9 and TRBJ1-2, is as follows: DSGVTQTPKHLITATGQRVTLRCSPRSGDLSVYWYQQSLDQGLQFLIQYYNGEERAKGNILERFSAQQFPDLHSELNLSSLELGDSALYFCASSAGDLAYGYTFGSGTRLTVV.

This rearrangement joins TRBV19 to TRBJ1-1, with D possibly being TRBD1 (6 bases). Per the germline V gene, CDR1 is LNHDA and CDR2 is SQIVND (reference sequence). V was cut by 5 bases and J by 7 bases, with 11 bases left in between. There are 12 residues in the CDR3. CDR3 sequence: CASSRLTGEAFF. DNA for the CDR3: TGTGCCAGTAGTCGTTTGACAGGTGAAGCTTTCTTT.

The V call is TRBV5-6, the J call TRBJ1-5; 8 bases are a match to TRBD1. Looked up from germline, CDR1 is SGHDT and CDR2 is YYEEEE. V lost 2 bases, J lost 4 bases, and 8 bases stayed unmatched. CDR3 length: 16 residues. In DNA form, the CDR3 reads TGTGCCAGCAGCTTATCGCTCCGACAGGGGAATCAGCCCCAGCATTTT. Translation: CASSLSLRQGNQPQHF. The whole variable domain, filled in from reference TRBV5-6 and TRBJ1-5, reads DAGVTQSPTHLIKTRGQQVTLRCSPKSGHDTVSWYQQALGQGPQFIFQYYEEEERQRGNFPDRFSGHQFPNYSSELNVNALLLGDSALYLCASSLSLRQGNQPQHFGDGTRLSIL.

The rearrangement joins TRBV6-2 or TRBV6-3 to TRBJ2-4; possible D gene TRBD2, 7 bases. Germline CDR1 and CDR2: MNHEY and SVGEGT. V was pared by 4 bases and J by 7 bases, with 14 bases between. The CDR3 has 14 amino acids. The CDR3 reads CASSSRGGGNIQYF. The CDR3 DNA reads TGTGCCAGCAGTTCGCGGGGAGGGGGGAACATTCAGTACTTC.

This chain uses TRBV7-2 with TRBJ2-2, with 7 bases lining up with TRBD1. This CDR3 has 15 amino acids. The trim removed 2 bases at V and 8 bases at J, leaving 8 bases unmatched. Germline V gene data show CDR1 as SGHTA and CDR2 as FQGNSA. The CDR3 region is CASSLNRGEIGELFF. CDR3 nucleotide sequence: TGTGCCAGCAGCTTAAACAGGGGAGAAATAGGGGAGCTGTTTTTT.

V and J are TRBV7-2 and TRBJ1-2, with 9 bases matching TRBD1. CDR3 length: 17 residues. Per germline, CDR1 SGHTA and CDR2 FQGNSA. With V trimmed by 4 bases and J by 1 base, 10 bases remained unmatched. CDR3 DNA sequence: TGTGCCAGCAGCTCCTCGGGACAGGGAAGATTTAACTATGGCTACACCTTC. Translation gives CASSSSGQGRFNYGYTF.

The rearrangement uses TRBV11-3 and TRBJ1-5; D is perhaps TRBD1 (6 bases). This CDR3 spans 17 amino acids. With 1 base removed from V and 0 bases from J, the gap between germline ends came to 13 bases. Per the germline V gene, CDR1 is SGHNT and CDR2 is YENEEA. The CDR3 spells CASSLGGGADSNQPQHF. The CDR3 DNA sequence: TGTGCCAGCAGCTTAGGCGGGGGGGCAGATAGCAATCAGCCCCAGCATTTT.

The chain joins TRBV18 to TRBJ2-1; TRBD1 agrees at 7 bases. CDR1 is KGHSH and CDR2 is LQKENI in the germline V gene. The CDR3 sequence is 14 residues long. J was trimmed by 5 bases and V by 3 bases; bases with no gene match: 4. CDR3 region: CASSPGTVNNEQFF. The CDR3 DNA reads TGTGCCAGCTCACCTGGGACAGTAAACAATGAGCAGTTCTTC.

This clone occurred a few times. The chain links TRBV18 to TRBJ1-4, with no clear D. Germline-derived CDR1 and CDR2 are KGHSH and LQKENI. The V end lost 6 bases, the J end lost 5 bases, and 13 bases lay between the germline ends. This CDR3 spans 14 amino acids. The CDR3 protein is CASSRTAGNEKLFF. CDR3 in DNA: TGTGCCAGCTCTCGGACGGCGGGAAATGAAAAACTGTTTTTT.

This chain connects TRBV29-1 to TRBJ2-1; D is possibly TRBD2 (6 bases). CDR1 and CDR2 from the germline V gene are SQVTM and ANQGSEA. The CDR3 loop spans 13 amino acids. The V end was cut by 8 bases, the J end by 2 bases, with 13 bases between. CDR3 sequence: CSHRRATYNEQFF. The CDR3 DNA reads TGCAGCCACAGGAGGGCTACCTACAATGAGCAGTTCTTC.